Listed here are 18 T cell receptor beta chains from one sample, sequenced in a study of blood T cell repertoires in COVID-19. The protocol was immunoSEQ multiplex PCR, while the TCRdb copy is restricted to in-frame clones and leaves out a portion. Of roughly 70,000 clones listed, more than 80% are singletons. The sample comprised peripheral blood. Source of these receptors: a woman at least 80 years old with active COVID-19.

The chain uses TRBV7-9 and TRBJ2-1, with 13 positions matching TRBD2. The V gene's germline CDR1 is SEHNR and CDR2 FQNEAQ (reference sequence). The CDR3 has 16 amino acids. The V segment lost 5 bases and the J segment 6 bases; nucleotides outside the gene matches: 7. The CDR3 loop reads CASSPGTSGISNEQFF. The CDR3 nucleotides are TGTGCCAGCAGCCCTGGGACTAGCGGGATTTCCAATGAGCAGTTCTTC.

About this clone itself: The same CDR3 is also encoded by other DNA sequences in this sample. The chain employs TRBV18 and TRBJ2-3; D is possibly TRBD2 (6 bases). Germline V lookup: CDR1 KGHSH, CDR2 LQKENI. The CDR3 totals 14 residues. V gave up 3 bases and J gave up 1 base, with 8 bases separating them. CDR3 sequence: CASSPPSGTDTQYF. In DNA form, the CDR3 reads TGTGCCAGCTCACCGCCTAGCGGCACAGATACGCAGTATTTT. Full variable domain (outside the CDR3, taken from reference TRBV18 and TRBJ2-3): NAGVMQNPRHLVRRRGQEARLRCSPMKGHSHVYWYRQLPEEGLKFMVYLQKENIIDESGMPKERFSAEFPKEGPSILRIQQVVRGDSAAYFCASSPPSGTDTQYFGPGTRLTVL.

CDR3 nucleotides: TGTGCCATCAGTGAGTCAAGCAAGCCCCAGCATTTT. It is translated as CAISESSKPQHF. The chain employs TRBV10-3 and TRBJ1-5; D not resolved. Germline values: CDR1 ENHRY, CDR2 SYGVKD. V was trimmed by 0 bases and J by 8 bases, leaving 5 bases between them. This CDR3 is 12 amino acids long.

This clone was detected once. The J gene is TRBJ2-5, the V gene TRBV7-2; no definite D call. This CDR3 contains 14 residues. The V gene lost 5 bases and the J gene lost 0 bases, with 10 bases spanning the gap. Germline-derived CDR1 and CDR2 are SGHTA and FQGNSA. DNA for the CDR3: TGTGCCAGCAGCAAGACTGGTTACCAAGAGACCCAGTACTTC. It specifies CASSKTGYQETQYF.

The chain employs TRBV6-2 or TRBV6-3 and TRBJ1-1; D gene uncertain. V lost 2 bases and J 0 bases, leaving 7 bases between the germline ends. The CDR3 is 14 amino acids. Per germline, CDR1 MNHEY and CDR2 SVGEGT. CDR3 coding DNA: TGTGCCAGCAGTTACCTATTGATGAACACTGAAGCTTTCTTT. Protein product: CASSYLLMNTEAFF.

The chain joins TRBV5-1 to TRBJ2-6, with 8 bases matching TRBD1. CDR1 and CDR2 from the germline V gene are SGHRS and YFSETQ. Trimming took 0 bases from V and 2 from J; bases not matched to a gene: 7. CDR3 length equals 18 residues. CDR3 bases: TGCGCCAGCAGCTTGGCGCAGGGGGCGCCTGCTGGGGCCAACGTCCTGACTTTC. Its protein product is CASSLAQGAPAGANVLTF.

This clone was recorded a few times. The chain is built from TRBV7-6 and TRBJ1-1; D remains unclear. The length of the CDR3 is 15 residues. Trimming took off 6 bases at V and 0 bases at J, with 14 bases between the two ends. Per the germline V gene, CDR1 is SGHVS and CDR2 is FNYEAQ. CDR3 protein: CASSHSVGMNTEAFF. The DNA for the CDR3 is TGTGCCAGCAGTCATAGCGTGGGCATGAACACTGAAGCTTTCTTT.

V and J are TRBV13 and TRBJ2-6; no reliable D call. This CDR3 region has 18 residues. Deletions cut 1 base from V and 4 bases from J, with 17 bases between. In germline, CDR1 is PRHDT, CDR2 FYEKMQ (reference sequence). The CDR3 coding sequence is TGTGCCAGCAGCTTAGCGGCCGCCCTTACGCGGGGGGCCAACGTCCTGACTTTC. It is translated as CASSLAAALTRGANVLTF.

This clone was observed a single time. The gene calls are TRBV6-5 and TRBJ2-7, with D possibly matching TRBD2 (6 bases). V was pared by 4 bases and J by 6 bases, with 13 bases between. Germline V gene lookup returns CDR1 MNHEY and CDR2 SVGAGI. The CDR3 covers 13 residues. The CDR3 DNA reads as TGTGCCAGCAGTTCCCCGGGGGTTCTCGAGCAGTACTTC. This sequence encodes CASSSPGVLEQYF.

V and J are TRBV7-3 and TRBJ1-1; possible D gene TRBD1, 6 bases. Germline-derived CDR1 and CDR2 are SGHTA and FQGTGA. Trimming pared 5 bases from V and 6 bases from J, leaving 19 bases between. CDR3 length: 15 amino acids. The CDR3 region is CASSPSPRGAAEAFF. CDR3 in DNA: TGTGCCAGCAGCCCCTCACCTCGGGGGGCGGCTGAAGCTTTCTTT.

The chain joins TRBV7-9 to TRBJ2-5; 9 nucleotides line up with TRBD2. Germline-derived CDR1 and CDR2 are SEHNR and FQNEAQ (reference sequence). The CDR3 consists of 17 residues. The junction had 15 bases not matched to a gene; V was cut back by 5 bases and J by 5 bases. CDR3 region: CASSPNRLAGYRETQYF. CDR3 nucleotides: TGTGCCAGCAGCCCCAATCGGCTAGCGGGATACAGGGAGACCCAGTACTTC.

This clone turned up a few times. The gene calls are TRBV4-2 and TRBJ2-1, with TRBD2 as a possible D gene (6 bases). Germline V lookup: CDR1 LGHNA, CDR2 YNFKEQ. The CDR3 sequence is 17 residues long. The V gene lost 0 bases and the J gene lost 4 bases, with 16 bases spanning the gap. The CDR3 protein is CASSQDRSGVRYNEQFF. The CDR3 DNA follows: TGTGCCAGCAGCCAAGATCGATCGGGAGTGCGGTACAATGAGCAGTTCTTC.

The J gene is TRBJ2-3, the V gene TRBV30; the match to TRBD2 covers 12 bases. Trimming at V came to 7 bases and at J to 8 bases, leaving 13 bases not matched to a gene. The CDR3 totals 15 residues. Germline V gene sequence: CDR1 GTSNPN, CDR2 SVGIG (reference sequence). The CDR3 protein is CASRKRTSGTSTQYF. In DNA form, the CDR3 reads TGTGCCTCCCGGAAAAGGACTAGCGGGACTTCTACGCAGTATTTT.

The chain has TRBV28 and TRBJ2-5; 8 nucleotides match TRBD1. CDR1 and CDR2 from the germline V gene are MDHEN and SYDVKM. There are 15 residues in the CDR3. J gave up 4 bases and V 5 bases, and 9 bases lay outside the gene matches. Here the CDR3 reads CASSDPGQVTETQYF. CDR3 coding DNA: TGTGCCAGCAGTGATCCGGGACAGGTTACAGAGACCCAGTACTTC.

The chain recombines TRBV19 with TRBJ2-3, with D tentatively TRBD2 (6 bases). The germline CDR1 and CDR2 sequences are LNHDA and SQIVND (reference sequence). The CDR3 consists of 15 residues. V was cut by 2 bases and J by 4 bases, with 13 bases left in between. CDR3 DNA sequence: TGTGCCAGTAGTATATTGGCGGGGTGGGCAGATACGCAGTATTTT. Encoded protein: CASSILAGWADTQYF.

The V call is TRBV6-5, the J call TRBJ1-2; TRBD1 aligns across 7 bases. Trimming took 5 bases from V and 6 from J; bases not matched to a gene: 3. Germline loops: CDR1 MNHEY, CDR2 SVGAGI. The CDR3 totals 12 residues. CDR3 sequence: CASSRQGNGYTF. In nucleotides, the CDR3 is TGTGCCAGCAGTCGACAGGGAAATGGCTACACCTTC.

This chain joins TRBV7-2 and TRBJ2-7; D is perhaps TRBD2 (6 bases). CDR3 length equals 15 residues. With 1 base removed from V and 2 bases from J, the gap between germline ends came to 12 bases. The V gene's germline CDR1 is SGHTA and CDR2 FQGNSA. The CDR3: CASSLEGSGAYEQYF. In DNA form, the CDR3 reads TGTGCCAGCAGCTTAGAAGGTAGCGGTGCCTACGAGCAGTACTTC. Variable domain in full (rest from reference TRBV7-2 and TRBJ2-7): GAGVSQSPSNKVTEKGKDVELRCDPISGHTALYWYRQSLGQGLEFLIYFQGNSAPDKSGLPSDRFSAERTGGSVSTLTIQRTQQEDSAVYLCASSLEGSGAYEQYFGPGTRLTVT.

The CDR3 reads CATSDRPGAGYHTGELFF. Here the CDR3 DNA reads TGTGCCACCAGTGATCGCCCAGGGGCAGGGTATCACACCGGGGAGCTGTTTTTT. This chain links TRBV24-1 with TRBJ2-2; tentatively, D is TRBD1 (6 bases). V lost 3 bases and J lost 3, with 19 bases in between. The CDR3 spans 18 residues. CDR1 and CDR2 (germline): KGHDR, SFDVKD.